This T cell receptor (beta chain) was identified in a study of shared clonotypes between healthy human individuals. Study-wide background: Each donor's CD8 memory used one plate, CD8 naive two, each CD4 subset three.

Regarding this clone: Its target is not known.

Broader study findings: Shared across a few donors were approximately 5% of the naive CD4 clonotypes.

About 200 ng DNA, 30,000 to 35,000 T cell genomes, went into each sorted-subset replicate PCR. Method: immunoSEQ multiplex PCR; TCRdb's copy keeps in-frame clones and lacks some. The sample lists some 1.5 million clones; roughly 96% were seen once. From germline, CDR1 is MNHEY and CDR2 SMNVEV (reference sequence). The V end lost 2 bases, the J end lost 4 bases, and 11 bases lay between the germline ends. This CDR3 contains 15 residues. This receptor was obtained from a man under 40 in good health. Source material: naive CD4+ T cells sorted from blood. Indicated subset: CD45RA+ positively selected. The chain has TRBV27 and TRBJ1-4; possible D gene TRBD1, 6 bases. CDR3 in amino acids: CASSLGGGDNEKLFF. Written as DNA, the CDR3 is TGTGCCAGCAGTTTAGGAGGGGGGGATAATGAAAAACTGTTTTTT.